This TCR beta chain originates from a study of blood T cell repertoires in COVID-19. Overall study: From the United States, Italy and Spain came samples of acute and convalescent COVID-19. From T cells, B-cell-depleted T cells, or PBMCs came the material, which was cDNA or gDNA.

This CDR3 has 15 amino acids. Germline-derived CDR1 and CDR2 are MRHNA and SNTAGT. The V and J ends lost 5 bases and 6 bases, in that order; junction bases with no gene match: 7. As handled by the study authors: Reference gene primers were amplified, and this amplification served to estimate nucleated cell counts. This table comes from immunoSEQ multiplex PCR, and its TCRdb copy is limited to in-frame clones, with some not included. Clone size and V and J calls were adopted from that table, with D and trimming inferred from the DNA. The table has some 130,000 clones, around 87% seen once. The V gene is TRBV6-4, the J gene TRBJ2-2; 9 positions agree with TRBD2. The receptor was isolated from a man over 45 with active COVID-19. Sequencing was performed on peripheral blood. CDR3 coding DNA: TGTGCCAGCAGTCCAGGACTAGCGACCGCCGGGGAGCTGTTTTTT. Translated: CASSPGLATAGELFF.